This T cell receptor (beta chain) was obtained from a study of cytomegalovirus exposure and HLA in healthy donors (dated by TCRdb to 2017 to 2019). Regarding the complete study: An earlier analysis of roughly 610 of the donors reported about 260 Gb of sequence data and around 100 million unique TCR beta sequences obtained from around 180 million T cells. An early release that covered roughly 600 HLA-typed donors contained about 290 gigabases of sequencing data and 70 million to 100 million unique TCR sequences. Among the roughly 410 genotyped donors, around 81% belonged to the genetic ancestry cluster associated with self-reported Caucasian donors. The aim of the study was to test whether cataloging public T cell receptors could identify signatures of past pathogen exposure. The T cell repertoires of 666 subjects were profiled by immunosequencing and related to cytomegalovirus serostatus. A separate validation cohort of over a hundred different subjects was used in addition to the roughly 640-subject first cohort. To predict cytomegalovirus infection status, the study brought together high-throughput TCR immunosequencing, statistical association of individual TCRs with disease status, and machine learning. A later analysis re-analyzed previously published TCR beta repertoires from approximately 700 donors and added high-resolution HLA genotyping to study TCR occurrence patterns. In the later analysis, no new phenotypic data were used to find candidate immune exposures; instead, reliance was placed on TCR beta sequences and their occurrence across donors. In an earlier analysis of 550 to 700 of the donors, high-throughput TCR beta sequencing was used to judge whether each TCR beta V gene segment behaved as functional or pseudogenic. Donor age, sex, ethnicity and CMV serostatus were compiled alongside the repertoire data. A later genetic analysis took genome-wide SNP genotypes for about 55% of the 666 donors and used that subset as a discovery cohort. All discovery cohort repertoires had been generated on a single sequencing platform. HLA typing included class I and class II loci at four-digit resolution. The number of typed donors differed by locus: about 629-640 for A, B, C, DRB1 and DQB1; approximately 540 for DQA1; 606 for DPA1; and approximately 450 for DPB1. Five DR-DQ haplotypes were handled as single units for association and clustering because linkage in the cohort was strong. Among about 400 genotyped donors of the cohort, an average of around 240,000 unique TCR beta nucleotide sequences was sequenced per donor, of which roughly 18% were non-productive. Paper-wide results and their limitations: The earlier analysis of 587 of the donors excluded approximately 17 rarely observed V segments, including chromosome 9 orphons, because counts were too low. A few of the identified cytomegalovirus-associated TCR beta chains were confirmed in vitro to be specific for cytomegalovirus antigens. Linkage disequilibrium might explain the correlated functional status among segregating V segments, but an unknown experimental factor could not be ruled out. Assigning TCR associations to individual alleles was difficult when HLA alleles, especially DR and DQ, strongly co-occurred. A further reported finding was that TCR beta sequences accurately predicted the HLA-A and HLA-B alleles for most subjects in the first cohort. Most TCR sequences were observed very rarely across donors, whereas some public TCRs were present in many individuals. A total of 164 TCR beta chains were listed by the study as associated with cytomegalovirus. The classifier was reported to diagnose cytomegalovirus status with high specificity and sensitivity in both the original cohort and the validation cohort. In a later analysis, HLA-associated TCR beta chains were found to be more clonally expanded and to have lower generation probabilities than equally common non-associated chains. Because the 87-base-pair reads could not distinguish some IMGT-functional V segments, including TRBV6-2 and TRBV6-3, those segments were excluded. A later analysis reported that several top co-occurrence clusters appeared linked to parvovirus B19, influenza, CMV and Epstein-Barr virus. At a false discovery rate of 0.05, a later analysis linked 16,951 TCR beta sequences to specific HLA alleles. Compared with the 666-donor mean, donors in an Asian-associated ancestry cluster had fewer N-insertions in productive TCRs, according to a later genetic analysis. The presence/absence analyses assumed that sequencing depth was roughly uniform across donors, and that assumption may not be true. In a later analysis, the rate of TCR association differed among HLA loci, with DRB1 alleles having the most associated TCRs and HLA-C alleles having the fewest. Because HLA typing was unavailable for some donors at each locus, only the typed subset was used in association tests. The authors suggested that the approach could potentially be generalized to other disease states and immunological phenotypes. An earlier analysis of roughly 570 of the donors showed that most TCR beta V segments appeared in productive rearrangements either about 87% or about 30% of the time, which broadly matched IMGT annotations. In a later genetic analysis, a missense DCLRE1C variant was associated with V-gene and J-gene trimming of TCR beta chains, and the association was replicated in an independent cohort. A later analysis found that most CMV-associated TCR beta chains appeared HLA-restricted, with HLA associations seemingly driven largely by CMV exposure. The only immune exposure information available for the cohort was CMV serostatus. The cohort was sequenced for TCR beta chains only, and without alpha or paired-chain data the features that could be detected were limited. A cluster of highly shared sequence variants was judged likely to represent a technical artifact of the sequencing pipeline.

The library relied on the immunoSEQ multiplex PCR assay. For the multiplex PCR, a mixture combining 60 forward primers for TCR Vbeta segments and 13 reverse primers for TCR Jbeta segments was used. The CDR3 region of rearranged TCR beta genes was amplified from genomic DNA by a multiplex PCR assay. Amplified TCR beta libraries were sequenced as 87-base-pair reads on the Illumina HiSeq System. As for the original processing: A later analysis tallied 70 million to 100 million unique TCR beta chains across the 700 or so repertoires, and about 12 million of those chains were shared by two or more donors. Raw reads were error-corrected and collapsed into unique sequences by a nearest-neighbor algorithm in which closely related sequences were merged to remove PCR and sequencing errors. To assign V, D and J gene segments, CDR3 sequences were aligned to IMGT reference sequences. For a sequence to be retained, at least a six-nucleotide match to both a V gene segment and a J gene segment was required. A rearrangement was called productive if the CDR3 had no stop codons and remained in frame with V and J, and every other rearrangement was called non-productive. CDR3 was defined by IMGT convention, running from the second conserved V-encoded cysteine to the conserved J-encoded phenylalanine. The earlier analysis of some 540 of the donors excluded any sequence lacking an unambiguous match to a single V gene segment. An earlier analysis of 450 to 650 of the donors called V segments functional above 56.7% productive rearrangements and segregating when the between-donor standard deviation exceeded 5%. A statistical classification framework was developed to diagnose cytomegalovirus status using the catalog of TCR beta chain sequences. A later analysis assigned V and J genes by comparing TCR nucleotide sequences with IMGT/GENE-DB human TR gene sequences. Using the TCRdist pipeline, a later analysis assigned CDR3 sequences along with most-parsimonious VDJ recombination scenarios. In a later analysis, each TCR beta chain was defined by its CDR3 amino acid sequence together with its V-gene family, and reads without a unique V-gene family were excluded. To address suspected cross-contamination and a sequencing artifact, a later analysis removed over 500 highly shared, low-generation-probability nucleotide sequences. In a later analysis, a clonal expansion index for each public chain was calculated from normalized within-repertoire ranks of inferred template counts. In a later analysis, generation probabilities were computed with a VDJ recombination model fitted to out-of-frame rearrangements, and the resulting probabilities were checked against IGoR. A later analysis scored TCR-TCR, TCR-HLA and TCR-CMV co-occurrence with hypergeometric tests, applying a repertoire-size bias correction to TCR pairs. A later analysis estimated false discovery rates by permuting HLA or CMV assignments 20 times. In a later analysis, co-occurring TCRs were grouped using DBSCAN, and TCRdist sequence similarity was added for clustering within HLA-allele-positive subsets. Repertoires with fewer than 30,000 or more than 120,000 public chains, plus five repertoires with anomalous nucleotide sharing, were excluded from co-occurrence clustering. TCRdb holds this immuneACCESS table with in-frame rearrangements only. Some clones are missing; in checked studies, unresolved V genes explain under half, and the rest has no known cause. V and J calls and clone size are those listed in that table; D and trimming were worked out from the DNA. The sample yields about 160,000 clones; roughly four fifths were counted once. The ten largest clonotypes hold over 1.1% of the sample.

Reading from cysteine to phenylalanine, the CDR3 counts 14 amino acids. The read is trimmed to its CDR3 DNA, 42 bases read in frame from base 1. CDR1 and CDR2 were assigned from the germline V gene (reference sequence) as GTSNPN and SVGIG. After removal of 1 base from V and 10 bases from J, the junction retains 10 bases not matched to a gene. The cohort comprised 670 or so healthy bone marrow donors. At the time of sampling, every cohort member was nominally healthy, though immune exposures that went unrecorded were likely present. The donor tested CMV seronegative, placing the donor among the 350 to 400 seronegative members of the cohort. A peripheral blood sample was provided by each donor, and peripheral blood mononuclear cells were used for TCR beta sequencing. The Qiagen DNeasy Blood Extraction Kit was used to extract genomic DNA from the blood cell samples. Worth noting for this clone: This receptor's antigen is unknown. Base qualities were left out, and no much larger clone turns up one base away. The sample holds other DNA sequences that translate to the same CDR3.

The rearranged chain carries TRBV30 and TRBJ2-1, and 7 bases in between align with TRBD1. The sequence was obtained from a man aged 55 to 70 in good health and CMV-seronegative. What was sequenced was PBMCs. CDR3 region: CAWSEGSGGNEQFF. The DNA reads TGTGCCTGGAGTGAAGGGTCAGGGGGTAACGAGCAGTTCTTC.